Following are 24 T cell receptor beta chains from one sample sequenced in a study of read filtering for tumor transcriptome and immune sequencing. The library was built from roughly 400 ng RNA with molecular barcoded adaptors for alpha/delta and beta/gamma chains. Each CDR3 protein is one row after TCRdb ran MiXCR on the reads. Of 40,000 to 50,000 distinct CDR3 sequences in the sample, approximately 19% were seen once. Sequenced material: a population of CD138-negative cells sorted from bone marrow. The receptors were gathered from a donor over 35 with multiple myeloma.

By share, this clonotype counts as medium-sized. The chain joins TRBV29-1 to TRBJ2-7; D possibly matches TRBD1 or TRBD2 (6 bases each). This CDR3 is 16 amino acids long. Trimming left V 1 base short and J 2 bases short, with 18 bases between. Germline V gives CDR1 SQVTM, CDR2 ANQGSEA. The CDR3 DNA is TGCAGCGTTGAAGGCCGGGGGCGGGGAAACCCCTACGAGCAGTACTTC. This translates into CSVEGRGRGNPYEQYF.

CDR3 DNA: TGCAGCGTTGCTCTCTCGGGCAATCAGCCCCAGCATTTT. Its protein is CSVALSGNQPQHF. The J gene is TRBJ1-5, the V gene TRBV29-1; the D is unclear. V lost 4 bases to trimming and J lost 2 bases, with 9 bases between them. Per the germline V gene, CDR1 is SQVTM and CDR2 is ANQGSEA. The CDR3 is 13 amino acids.

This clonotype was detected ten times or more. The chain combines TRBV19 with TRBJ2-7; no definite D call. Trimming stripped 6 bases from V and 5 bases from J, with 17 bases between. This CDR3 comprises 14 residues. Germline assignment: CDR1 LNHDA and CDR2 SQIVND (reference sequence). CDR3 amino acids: CASRKRSSDDEQYF. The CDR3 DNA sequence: TGTGCCAGTAGAAAAAGATCCTCGGACGACGAGCAGTACTTC.

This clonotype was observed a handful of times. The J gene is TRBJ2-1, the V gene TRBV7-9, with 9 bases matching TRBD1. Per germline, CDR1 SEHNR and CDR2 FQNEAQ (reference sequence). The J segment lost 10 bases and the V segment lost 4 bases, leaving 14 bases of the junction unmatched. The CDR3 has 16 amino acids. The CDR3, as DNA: TGTGCCAGCAGCTCGATACCGGGACAGGGCCGACAAGAGCAGTTCTTC. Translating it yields CASSSIPGQGRQEQFF.

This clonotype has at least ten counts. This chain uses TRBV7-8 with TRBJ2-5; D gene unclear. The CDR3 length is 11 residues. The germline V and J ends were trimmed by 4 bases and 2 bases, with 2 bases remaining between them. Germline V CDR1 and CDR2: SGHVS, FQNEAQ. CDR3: CASSWQETQYF. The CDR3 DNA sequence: TGTGCCAGCAGCTGGCAAGAGACCCAGTACTTC.

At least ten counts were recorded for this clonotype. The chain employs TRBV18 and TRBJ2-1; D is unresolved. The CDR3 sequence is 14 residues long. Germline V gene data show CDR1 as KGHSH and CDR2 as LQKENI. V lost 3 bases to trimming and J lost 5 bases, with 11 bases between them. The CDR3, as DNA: TGTGCCAGCTCACCCGCCCTCAACAACAATGAGCAGTTCTTC. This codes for CASSPALNNNEQFF.

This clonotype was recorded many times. This CDR3 is CASSPVDSYEQYF. The CDR3 nucleotides read TGTGCCAGCAGCCCCGTTGACAGCTACGAGCAGTACTTC. The chain links TRBV7-9 to TRBJ2-7; D perhaps matches TRBD1 (5 bases). This CDR3 has 13 residues. V lost 5 bases to trimming and J lost 3 bases, with 11 bases between them. Germline V gene sequence: CDR1 SEHNR, CDR2 FQNEAQ (reference sequence). The variable domain in full, with the rest retrieved from reference TRBV7-9 and TRBJ2-7, is DTGVSQNPRHKITKRGQNVTFRCDPISEHNRLYWYRQTLGQGPEFLTYFQNEAQLEKSRLLSDRFSAERPKGSFSTLEIQRTEQGDSAMYLCASSPVDSYEQYFGPGTRLTVT.

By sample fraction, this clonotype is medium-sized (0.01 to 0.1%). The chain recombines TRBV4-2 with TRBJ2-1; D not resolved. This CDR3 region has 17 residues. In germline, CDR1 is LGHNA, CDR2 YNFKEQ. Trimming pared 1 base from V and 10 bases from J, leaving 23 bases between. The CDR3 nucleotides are TGTGCCAGCAGCCAAGCCCCACGGGTCAGGACGCCGGGCGAGCAGTTCTTC. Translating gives CASSQAPRVRTPGEQFF.

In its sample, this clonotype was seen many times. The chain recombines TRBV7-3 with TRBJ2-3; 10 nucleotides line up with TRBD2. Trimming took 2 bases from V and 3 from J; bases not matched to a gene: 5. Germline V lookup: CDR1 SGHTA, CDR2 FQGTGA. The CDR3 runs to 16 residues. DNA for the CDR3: TGTGCCAGCAGCTTAGGTCTAGCGGGAGCTACAGATACGCAGTATTTT. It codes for CASSLGLAGATDTQYF.

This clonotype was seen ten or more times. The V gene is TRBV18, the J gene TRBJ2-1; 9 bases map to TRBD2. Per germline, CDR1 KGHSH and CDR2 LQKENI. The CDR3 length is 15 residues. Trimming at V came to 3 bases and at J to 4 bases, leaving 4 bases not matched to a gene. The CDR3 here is CASSPLREGYNEQFF. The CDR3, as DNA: TGTGCCAGCTCACCTCTGCGGGAGGGGTACAATGAGCAGTTCTTC. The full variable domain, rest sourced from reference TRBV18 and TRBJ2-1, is NAGVMQNPRHLVRRRGQEARLRCSPMKGHSHVYWYRQLPEEGLKFMVYLQKENIIDESGMPKERFSAEFPKEGPSILRIQQVVRGDSAAYFCASSPLREGYNEQFFGPGTRLTVL.

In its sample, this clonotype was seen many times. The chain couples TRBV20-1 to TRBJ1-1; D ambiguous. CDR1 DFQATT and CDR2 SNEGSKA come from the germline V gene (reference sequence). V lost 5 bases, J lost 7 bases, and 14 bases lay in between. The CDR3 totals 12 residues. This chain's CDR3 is CSAVNGRGEAFF. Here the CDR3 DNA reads TGCAGTGCTGTGAATGGACGGGGTGAAGCTTTCTTT.

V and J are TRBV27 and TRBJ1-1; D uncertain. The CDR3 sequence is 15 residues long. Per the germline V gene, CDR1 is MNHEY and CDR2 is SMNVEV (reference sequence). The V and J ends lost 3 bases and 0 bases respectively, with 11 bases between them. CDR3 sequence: CASSFRGNMNTEAFF. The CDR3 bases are TGTGCCAGCAGTTTTCGAGGCAACATGAACACTGAAGCTTTCTTT.

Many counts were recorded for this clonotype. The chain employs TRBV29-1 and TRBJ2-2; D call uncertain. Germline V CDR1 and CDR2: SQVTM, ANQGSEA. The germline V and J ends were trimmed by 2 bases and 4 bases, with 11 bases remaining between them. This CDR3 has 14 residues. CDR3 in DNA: TGCAGCGTTGAACTCAGCTGGGGCACCGGGGAGCTGTTTTTT. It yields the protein CSVELSWGTGELFF.

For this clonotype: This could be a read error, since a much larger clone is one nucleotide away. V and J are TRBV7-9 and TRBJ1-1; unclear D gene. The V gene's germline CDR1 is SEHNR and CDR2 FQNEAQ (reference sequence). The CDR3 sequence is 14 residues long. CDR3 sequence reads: CGSHEGRSKTEAFF. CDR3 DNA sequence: TGTGGCAGCCACGAAGGCCGGAGTAAGACTGAAGCTTTCTTT.

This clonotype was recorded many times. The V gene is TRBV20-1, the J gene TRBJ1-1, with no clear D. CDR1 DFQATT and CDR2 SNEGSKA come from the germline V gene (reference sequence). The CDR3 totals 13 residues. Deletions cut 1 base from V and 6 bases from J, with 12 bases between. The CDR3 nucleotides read TGCAGTGCTAGAGTATTACCAGACTCTGAAGCTTTCTTT. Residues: CSARVLPDSEAFF.

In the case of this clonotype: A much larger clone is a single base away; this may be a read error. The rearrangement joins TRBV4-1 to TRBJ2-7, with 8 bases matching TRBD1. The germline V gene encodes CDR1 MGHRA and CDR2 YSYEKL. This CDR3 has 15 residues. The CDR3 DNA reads TGCGCCAGCAGCCCACTTCTAGGACAGGGCTACGAGCAGCACTTC. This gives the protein CASSPLLGQGYEQHF.

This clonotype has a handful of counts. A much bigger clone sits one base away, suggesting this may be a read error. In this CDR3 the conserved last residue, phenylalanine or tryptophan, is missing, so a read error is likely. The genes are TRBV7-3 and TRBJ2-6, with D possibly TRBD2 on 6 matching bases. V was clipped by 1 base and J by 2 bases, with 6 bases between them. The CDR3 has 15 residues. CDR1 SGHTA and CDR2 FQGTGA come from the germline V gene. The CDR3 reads CASSLRGAGANVLTL. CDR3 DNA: TGTGCCAGCAGCTTAAGGGGGGCTGGGGCCAACGTCCTGACTCTC.

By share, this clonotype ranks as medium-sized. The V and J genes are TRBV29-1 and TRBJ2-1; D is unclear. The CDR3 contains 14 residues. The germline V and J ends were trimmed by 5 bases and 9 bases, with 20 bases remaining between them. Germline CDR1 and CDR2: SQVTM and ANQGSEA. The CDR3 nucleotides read TGCAGCGTTTCCACGGCGGTCCGAGCGAGTGAGCAGTTCTTC. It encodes CSVSTAVRASEQFF.

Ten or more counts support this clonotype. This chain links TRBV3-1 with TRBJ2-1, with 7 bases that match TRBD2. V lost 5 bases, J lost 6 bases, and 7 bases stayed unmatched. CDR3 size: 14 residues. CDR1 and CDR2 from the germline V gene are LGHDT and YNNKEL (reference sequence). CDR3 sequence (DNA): TGTGCCAGCAGCTCCGGACTAGACCTCAATGAGCAGTTCTTC. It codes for CASSSGLDLNEQFF.

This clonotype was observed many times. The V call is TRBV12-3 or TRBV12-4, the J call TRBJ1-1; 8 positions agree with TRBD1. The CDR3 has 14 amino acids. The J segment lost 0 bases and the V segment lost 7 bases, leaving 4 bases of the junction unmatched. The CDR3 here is CASTNRGMNTEAFF. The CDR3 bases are TGTGCCAGCACCAACAGGGGGATGAACACTGAAGCTTTCTTT.

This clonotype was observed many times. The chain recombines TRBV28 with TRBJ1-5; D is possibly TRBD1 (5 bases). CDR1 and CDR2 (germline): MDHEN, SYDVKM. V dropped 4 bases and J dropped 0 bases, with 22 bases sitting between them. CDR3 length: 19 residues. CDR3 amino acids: CASSSSLVGDLHSNQPQHF. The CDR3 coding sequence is TGTGCCAGCAGTTCCTCCCTGGTGGGGGACCTACATAGCAATCAGCCCCAGCATTTT.

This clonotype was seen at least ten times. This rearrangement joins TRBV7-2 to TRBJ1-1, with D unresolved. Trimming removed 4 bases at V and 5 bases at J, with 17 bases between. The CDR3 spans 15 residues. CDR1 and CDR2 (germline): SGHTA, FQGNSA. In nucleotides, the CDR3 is TGTGCCAGCAGCTCGTTCCCCAGAGGAACGACTGAAGCTTTCTTT. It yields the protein CASSSFPRGTTEAFF.

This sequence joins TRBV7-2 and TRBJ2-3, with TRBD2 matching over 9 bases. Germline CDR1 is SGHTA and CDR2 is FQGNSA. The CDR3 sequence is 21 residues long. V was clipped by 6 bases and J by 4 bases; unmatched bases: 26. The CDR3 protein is CASSPRGVAGDPPTSADTQYF. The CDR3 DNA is TGTGCCAGCAGTCCTAGAGGGGTAGCGGGAGACCCACCGACTAGCGCAGATACGCAGTATTTT.

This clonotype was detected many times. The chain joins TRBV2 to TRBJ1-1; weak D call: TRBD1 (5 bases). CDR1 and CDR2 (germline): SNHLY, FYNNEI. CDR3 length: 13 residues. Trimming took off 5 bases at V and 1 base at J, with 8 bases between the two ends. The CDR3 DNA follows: TGTGCCAGCAGTCGACAGTGGAACACTGAAGCTTTCTTT. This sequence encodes CASSRQWNTEAFF.